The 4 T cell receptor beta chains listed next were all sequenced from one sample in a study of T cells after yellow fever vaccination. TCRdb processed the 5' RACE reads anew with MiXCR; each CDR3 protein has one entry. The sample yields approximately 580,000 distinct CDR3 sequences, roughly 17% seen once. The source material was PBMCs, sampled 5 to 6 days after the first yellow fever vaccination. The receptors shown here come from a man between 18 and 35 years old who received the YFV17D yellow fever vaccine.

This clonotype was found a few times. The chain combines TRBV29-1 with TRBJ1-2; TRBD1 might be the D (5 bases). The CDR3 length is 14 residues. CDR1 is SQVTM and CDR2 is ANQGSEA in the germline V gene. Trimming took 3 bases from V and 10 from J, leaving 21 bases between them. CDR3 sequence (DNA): TGCAGCGTTGAGACCGGGGGTAGGGGCAGCTACTACACCTTC. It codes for CSVETGGRGSYYTF.

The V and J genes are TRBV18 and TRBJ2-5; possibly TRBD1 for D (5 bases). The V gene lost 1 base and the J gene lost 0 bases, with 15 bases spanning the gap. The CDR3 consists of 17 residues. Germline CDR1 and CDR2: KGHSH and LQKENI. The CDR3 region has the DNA TGTGCCAGCTCACCACAGGGGTCAGCCAGGGACCAAGAGACCCAGTACTTC. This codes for CASSPQGSARDQETQYF.

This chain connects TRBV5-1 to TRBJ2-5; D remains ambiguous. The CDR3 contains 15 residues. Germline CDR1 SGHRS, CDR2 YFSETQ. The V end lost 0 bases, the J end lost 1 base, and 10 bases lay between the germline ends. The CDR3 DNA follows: TGCGCCAGCAGCTTGGACCCCCGGCCCCAAGAGACCCAGTACTTC. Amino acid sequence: CASSLDPRPQETQYF.

The CDR3 region is CASSPGTGGGTEAFF. CDR3 in DNA: TGTGCCAGCAGCCCCGGGACAGGGGGGGGAACTGAAGCTTTCTTT. V and J are TRBV7-2 and TRBJ1-1; the match to TRBD1 covers 11 bases. CDR3 length: 15 residues. The V segment lost 5 bases and the J segment 5 bases; nucleotides outside the gene matches: 7. Germline CDR1 is SGHTA and CDR2 is FQGNSA.